This T cell receptor beta chain derives from a study of Tregs in tolerant kidney transplant recipients (dated by TCRdb to between 2019 and 2020). With regard to the full study: Before combined kidney and bone marrow transplantation, this study identified donor-specific regulatory T cells using TCRbeta sequencing and then followed those same cells after transplant. TCRbeta repertoire sequencing was used in a few healthy controls to compare several ways of expanding Tregs specific for an allogeneic donor.

For this clone: Its antigen remains unidentified. Per-base quality was not reported, and no clone a single base away is much larger than it.

Genomic DNA was extracted from sorted cells with the QIAGEN DNeasy Blood and Tissue Kit for TCRbeta CDR3 sequencing. High-throughput TCRbeta CDR3 sequencing, including PCR amplification with bias correction and internal controls, was performed commercially through immunoSEQ. Concerning the study's data processing: Unique productive TCRbeta sequences were defined by CDR3 nucleotide sequence when primers matched and otherwise by CDR3 amino acid sequence together with Vbeta and Jbeta genes. As a correction for sorting error, sequences shared between sorted populations at a frequency ratio of 2:1 or less were discarded, and the remaining shared sequences were assigned to the higher population. A sequence was defined as donor-reactive if the sequence was expanded at least 5-fold in CFSE-low cells compared with unstimulated cells and had a frequency of at least 0.01% in CFSE-low cells. Jensen-Shannon divergence calculated on the top 100 TCRbeta sequences ranked by frequency was used to measure repertoire divergence. For samples with multiple sequencing runs, sorting error was corrected in each run separately before the runs were combined. The immuneACCESS repertoire file appears here via TCRdb, limited to in-frame rearrangements. These files lack a portion of the clones; in checked studies, under half of the deficit traces to unresolved V genes, and the cause of the others is not known. That table gives V, J and clone size, and the DNA gave D and trimming. The sample table contains around 61,000 clones; only one count was recorded for 65% to 85% of them. Together, the top ten hold roughly 5.2% of the sample.

Thawed PBMCs were FACS-sorted into unstimulated Tregs (CD4+CD25+CD127-), CD4+ non-Tregs (CD4+CD25-), CD4 cells and CD8 cells. Blood from healthy controls was obtained either as purchased buffy coats or from healthy volunteers. Healthy control blood was separated into PBMCs by Ficoll density gradient and cryopreserved, and patient PBMCs were collected both before and after transplant. Overall results and qualifications from the work: Because only a small number of patients were included, the study had limitations, and the results will need to be validated in larger populations as well as under other immunosuppression protocols. Although technical replication error seemed to be minimal, the question of biological reproducibility was not addressed directly. The most biologically relevant and donor-specific TCRbeta repertoire appeared to be identified by expanding Tregs with activated donor B cells.

This TCR was sampled from a human donor in good health. Input material: CD4+ T cells from blood.

The DNA is as follows: TGTGCCAGCTCACCCATCGGACTAGCGGGAGGCAATTTCTACGAGCAGTACTTC. Translated, this gives CASSPIGLAGGNFYEQYF. The V and J segments used are TRBV18 and TRBJ2-7; 14 bases in the middle match TRBD2. The V end gives up 3 bases and the J end 3 bases, leaving 10 bases in the junction not matched to a gene. Its CDR3 holds 18 amino acids, cysteine through phenylalanine. CDR3 DNA only is kept here, 54 bases in frame from base 1. CDR1 and CDR2, looked up from the germline V gene, are KGHSH and LQKENI.